Listed below are T cell receptor beta chains from one sample, sequenced in a study of tumor-infiltrating lymphocytes in primary liver carcinoma. Using its own MiXCR run on the multiplex PCR reads, TCRdb lists one record per CDR3 protein. The table records approximately 79,000 distinct CDR3 sequences, roughly two thirds of them present only once. Sequencing was performed on liver tumor tissue from sampling region 4. These receptors were collected from a man aged 40-49 years with primary liver carcinoma and hepatitis B virus infection. The CDR3 runs from the conserved cysteine through the conserved F or W. A D gene is named only where the DNA matches it firmly. Clone size, where shown, is once, few, many, or a class for clones that have expanded.

size	length	V	J	D	DNA	CDR3
many	17	TRBV6-6	TRBJ1-5	NA	TGTGCCAGCAGTCTGGGGGGTTGGGGGGATAGCAATCAGCCCCAGCATTTT	CASSLGGWGDSNQPQHF
many	16	TRBV4-1	TRBJ2-2	TRBD1	TGCGCCAGCAGCCAAGATAGGGGGACAGGTATCGGGGAGCTGTTTTTT	CASSQDRGTGIGELFF
NA	17	TRBV11-2	TRBJ2-5	NA	TGTGCCAGCAACTTAGTCAGTGGGGGCGGTAGGCAAGAGACCCAGTACTTC	CASNLVSGGGRQETQYF
once	16	TRBV5-4	TRBJ2-3	NA	TGTGCCGGCAGCTCTCCGGGACATTCGAGCACAGATACGCAGTATTTT	CAGSSPGHSSTDTQYF
once	15	TRBV11-2	TRBJ2-2	TRBD1	TGTGCTAGCACAAGAAGACAGGGCTGGACAGGGGAGCTGTTTTTT	CASTRRQGWTGELFF
many	17	TRBV14	TRBJ2-7	NA	TGTGCCAGCAGCCAAGATTCGTACAACATCCTTACATTGGAGCAGTACTTC	CASSQDSYNILTLEQYF
NA	15	TRBV7-2	TRBJ1-5	NA	TGTGCCAGCAGCTTACGGCTACGTAGCAATCGGCCCCAGCATTTT	CASSLRLRSNRPQHF
many	16	TRBV6-2/TRBV6-3	TRBJ1-1	NA	TGTGCCAGCAGTTACTATTCCCGGGCAGAAGAGACTGAAGCTTTCTTT	CASSYYSRAEETEAFF
many	11	TRBV28	TRBJ2-7	NA	TGTGCCAGCGCCGACTGGGACGAGCAGTACTTC	CASADWDEQYF
NA	15	TRBV11-2	TRBJ2-7	NA	TGTGCCAGCAGCTCCTTGTCAGGGTCACCTTACGAGCAGTACTTC	CASSSLSGSPYEQYF
NA	16	TRBV11-2	TRBJ2-1	TRBD2	TGTTCCAGCAGCTTGGATATCGGACTAGCCATGGGTGATGAGTTCTTC	CSSSLDIGLAMGDEFF
NA	12	TRBV13	TRBJ1-1	NA	TGTGTCAGCAACTTAACCCGCACTGAAGCTTTCTTT	CVSNLTRTEAFF
NA	14	TRBV29-1	TRBJ2-7	NA	TGCAGCGTTAGAAGGTCATCCACCTCCTACGAGCAGTACTTC	CSVRRSSTSYEQYF
NA	13	TRBV5-5	TRBJ2-1	NA	TGTGCTAGCAGCTTAACTAGCCTCGGTGCGCAGTTCTTC	CASSLTSLGAQFF